What follows is one T cell receptor beta chain and its context. The data were taken from a study of T-cell reconstitution after alpha-beta-depleted transplantation in children. With 3 bases clipped from V and 2 bases from J, the junction kept 7 bases outside the gene matches. The CDR3 runs to 15 residues. Germline lookup yields CDR1 MGHRA and CDR2 YSYEKL. Unique molecular identifiers were incorporated when the TCRbeta library was constructed. TCRdb fed the PCR reads into MiXCR, producing one record per CDR3 protein. Of some 840,000 distinct CDR3 sequences listed, roughly 15% are singletons. The source of this sequence is a male patient between 10 and 17 years old who had a stem cell transplant for acute lymphoblastic leukemia, so the T cells may come from the graft donor. The chain employs TRBV4-1 and TRBJ2-7; TRBD2 matches at 7 bases. The source material was PBMCs, mostly from graft donor cells, sampled 360 days after TCRalphabeta/CD19-depleted stem cell transplant. CDR3 in DNA: TGCGCCAGCAGCCACAGACAAGCGGGACCCTACGAGCAGTACTTC. It translates to CASSHRQAGPYEQYF.